This TCR beta chain was sequenced during a study of blood T cell repertoires in COVID-19. Libraries were prepared by immunoSEQ multiplex PCR; TCRdb keeps only in-frame clonotypes and omits some of them. Altogether about 190,000 clones are present, under 80% being singletons, with the ten largest covering under 15%. This CDR3 comprises 13 residues. Germline values: CDR1 MDHEN, CDR2 SYDVKM. V lost 4 bases, J lost 4 bases, and 11 bases lay in between. The rearrangement joins TRBV28 to TRBJ2-7, with D perhaps matching TRBD1 (5 bases). Specimen: peripheral blood. This clonotype originated in a woman in her 50s with acute or convalescent COVID-19. The CDR3 loop reads CASSYSQVYEQYF. In DNA form, the CDR3 reads TGTGCCAGCAGTTATTCACAGGTTTACGAGCAGTACTTC.